The next 27 T cell receptor beta chains were all read from a single sample in a study of blood T cell repertoires in COVID-19 (dated by TCRdb to 2019 to 2021). The library was made by the immunoSEQ multiplex PCR assay. This is the immuneACCESS table as TCRdb keeps it, with only in-frame sequences that have V and J called. A part of the clones is gone; compared with another copy, unresolved V genes explain less than half, and the rest is unexplained. The sample table lists roughly 160,000 clones, 75% to 85% of them with a count of one. Around 8.1% of the sample comes from the top ten. Material for sequencing was peripheral blood. These receptor sequences come from a woman aged 60 to 75 with COVID-19, enrolled during active disease.

The chain carries TRBV2 and TRBJ1-1; 8 positions agree with TRBD1. V lost 4 bases, J lost 0 bases, and 4 bases stayed unmatched. Germline CDR1 is SNHLY and CDR2 is FYNNEI. The CDR3 length is 15 residues. Here the CDR3 DNA reads TGTGCCAGCAGTGGGGACAGGCACATGAACACTGAAGCTTTCTTT. Amino acids: CASSGDRHMNTEAFF.

V and J are TRBV19 and TRBJ1-5; TRBD1 might be the D (5 bases). Trimming removed 3 bases from V and 1 base from J, with 13 bases in between. In germline, CDR1 is LNHDA, CDR2 SQIVND (reference sequence). The CDR3 is 16 residues long. CDR3 bases: TGTGCCAGTAGTATGGCGGCAGGGATAAGCAATCAGCCCCAGCATTTT. Translation: CASSMAAGISNQPQHF.

The V and J genes are TRBV19 and TRBJ1-6; D possibly corresponds to TRBD1 (6 bases). CDR1 is LNHDA and CDR2 is SQIVND in the germline V gene (reference sequence). V lost 8 bases and J 7 bases, leaving 12 bases between the germline ends. There are 13 residues in the CDR3. The CDR3 nucleotides are TGTGCCAGTGGGGACATCGGGAATTCACCCCTCCACTTT. This sequence encodes CASGDIGNSPLHF.

The V and J genes are TRBV2 and TRBJ1-1; 8 nucleotides agree with TRBD1. Germline V gives CDR1 SNHLY, CDR2 FYNNEI. The CDR3 has 16 amino acids. V was pared by 6 bases and J by 5 bases, with 14 bases of the junction left unmatched. CDR3 loop: CASRYGQGARGTEAFF. DNA of the CDR3: TGTGCCAGCAGGTACGGGCAGGGGGCGAGGGGGACTGAAGCTTTCTTT.

This clone occurred once. The V and J genes are TRBV6-6 and TRBJ2-2; tentatively, D is TRBD1 (7 bases). The germline V and J ends were trimmed by 4 bases and 6 bases, with 15 bases remaining between them. Germline CDR1 is MNHNY and CDR2 is SVGAGI (reference sequence). This CDR3 has 15 amino acids. This chain's CDR3 is CASSSSAGGSGELFF. The CDR3 DNA sequence: TGTGCCAGCAGTTCGTCGGCAGGGGGGTCCGGGGAGCTGTTTTTT.

This clone was picked up a small number of times. The chain combines TRBV6-2 or TRBV6-3 with TRBJ2-7; TRBD2 matches at 13 bases. V shed 5 bases and J 3 bases; nucleotides not matched to a gene: 19. The CDR3 is 20 amino acids. The germline V gene encodes CDR1 MNHEY and CDR2 SVGEGT. CDR3 residues: CASSPLIPSGTSGENYEQYF. DNA for the CDR3: TGTGCCAGCAGTCCCCTGATACCCTCCGGGACTAGCGGGGAAAACTACGAGCAGTACTTC.

This clone was counted a single time. V gene TRBV28 combines with J gene TRBJ2-5, with TRBD2 identical over 15 bases. Germline assignment: CDR1 MDHEN and CDR2 SYDVKM. The ends lost 2 bases at V and 6 bases at J; junction bases unmatched: 7. The CDR3 has 17 residues. The CDR3 nucleotides are TGTGCCAGCAGTTTAGGGACTAGCGGGGGGATCGGAAAGACCCAGTACTTC. It is translated as CASSLGTSGGIGKTQYF.

The chain uses TRBV15 and TRBJ2-1; 8 bases map to TRBD2. The CDR3 is 14 residues long. With V trimmed by 6 bases and J by 8 bases, 9 bases remained unmatched. Per the germline V gene, CDR1 is LNHNV and CDR2 is YYDKDF (reference sequence). The DNA for the CDR3 is TGTGCCACCAGTCGGGGGGGACCTACATATGAGCAGTTCTTC. Amino acids: CATSRGGPTYEQFF.

CDR3 residues: CASSPRTDSWGGEQYF. The CDR3 bases are TGTGCCAGTAGCCCCAGGACGGACAGTTGGGGGGGAGAGCAGTACTTC. J is TRBJ2-7 and V is TRBV19; weak D call: TRBD2 (7 bases). CDR3 length: 16 amino acids. V was trimmed by 6 bases and J by 7 bases, leaving 25 bases between them. Germline V gene lookup returns CDR1 LNHDA and CDR2 SQIVND (reference sequence).

This clone was recorded only once. The chain couples TRBV18 to TRBJ2-5, with D tentatively TRBD1 (6 bases). The germline gives CDR1 KGHSH, CDR2 LQKENI. Trimming stripped 5 bases from V and 5 bases from J, with 12 bases between. The CDR3 covers 13 residues. CDR3 sequence (DNA): TGTGCCAGCTCAGTCGGGACATCCGAGACCCAGTACTTC. Protein sequence: CASSVGTSETQYF.

The chain is built from TRBV6-6 and TRBJ1-1; no firm D call. The CDR3 length is 13 residues. Trimming cost V 0 bases and J 3 bases, with 5 bases left between them. The germline CDR1 and CDR2 sequences are MNHNY and SVGAGI (reference sequence). The CDR3 DNA reads as TGTGCCAGCAGTTACTCGCGGGACACTGAAGCTTTCTTT. Its protein product is CASSYSRDTEAFF.

CDR3 residues: CASGSSTLYEQYF. The CDR3 DNA reads TGTGCCAGCGGGAGTTCCACCCTCTACGAGCAGTACTTC. The chain joins TRBV27 to TRBJ2-7, with a weak D call TRBD2 (5 bases). Trimming pared 8 bases from V and 3 bases from J, leaving 14 bases between. There are 13 residues in the CDR3. CDR1 MNHEY and CDR2 SMNVEV come from the germline V gene (reference sequence).

The rearrangement links TRBV7-8 to TRBJ1-5; TRBD1 is a possible D gene (6 bases). This CDR3 region has 18 residues. Germline V gives CDR1 SGHVS, CDR2 FQNEAQ. V was shortened by 0 bases and J by 0 bases, with 15 bases between the two germline ends. The CDR3, as DNA: TGTGCCAGCAGCTTAGCTATTAATCGACAGGATAGCAATCAGCCCCAGCATTTT. It specifies CASSLAINRQDSNQPQHF.

The V and J genes are TRBV6-5 and TRBJ2-1; 11 bases are a match to TRBD2. The CDR3 consists of 15 residues. CDR1 and CDR2 from the germline V gene are MNHEY and SVGAGI. V trimming: 5 bases; J trimming: 3 bases; junction bases outside the gene matches: 3. CDR3: CASSLTSGDYNEQFF. CDR3 nucleotide sequence: TGTGCCAGCAGTCTGACTAGCGGGGACTACAATGAGCAGTTCTTC.

The chain recombines TRBV7-2 with TRBJ2-2; a weak D match, TRBD2 (6 bases). CDR1 is SGHTA and CDR2 is FQGNSA in the germline V gene. This CDR3 is 16 amino acids long. Trimming pared 2 bases from V and 6 bases from J, leaving 16 bases between. The CDR3 DNA follows: TGTGCCAGCAGCTTAAATGGGGGGAGTATGGCCGGGGAGCTGTTTTTT. As protein: CASSLNGGSMAGELFF.

The chain is built from TRBV7-6 and TRBJ1-5; D is uncertain. This CDR3 spans 15 amino acids. CDR1 is SGHVS and CDR2 is FNYEAQ in the germline V gene. The V gene lost 2 bases and the J gene lost 3 bases, with 11 bases spanning the gap. CDR3 loop: CASSLLGGNNQPQHF. CDR3 nucleotides: TGTGCCAGCAGCTTATTAGGAGGAAACAATCAGCCCCAGCATTTT.

The CDR3 region is CASSLFGQTYGYTF. The CDR3, as DNA: TGTGCCAGCAGTTTATTCGGACAGACCTATGGCTACACCTTC. The V and J genes are TRBV28 and TRBJ1-2, with a weak D call TRBD1 (6 bases). The ends were cut back, 1 base at V and 4 bases at J, with 10 bases in the middle. Germline CDR1 MDHEN, CDR2 SYDVKM. CDR3 length: 14 residues.

The gene calls are TRBV5-1 and TRBJ1-6, with TRBD1 as a possible D gene (5 bases). CDR3 size: 15 residues. Per germline, CDR1 SGHRS and CDR2 YFSETQ. V was pared by 4 bases and J by 7 bases, with 15 bases between. This CDR3 reads CASSGAQGHNSPLHF. The CDR3 coding sequence is TGCGCCAGCAGCGGGGCCCAGGGTCACAATTCACCCCTCCACTTT.

This chain joins TRBV6-5 and TRBJ1-3; D is ambiguous. CDR1 is MNHEY and CDR2 is SVGAGI in the germline V gene. V was cut by 6 bases and J by 4 bases, with 16 bases left in between. This CDR3 spans 15 amino acids. The CDR3 sequence is CASSYAPSKGNTIYF. CDR3 coding DNA: TGTGCCAGCAGCTATGCGCCATCAAAAGGAAACACCATATATTTT.

The CDR3 DNA reads TGTGCCTGCCCGAGGCTGGGAGACACTGAAGCTTTCTTT. This gives the protein CACPRLGDTEAFF. V and J are TRBV30 and TRBJ1-1; D not resolved. V shed 6 bases and J shed 3 bases, with 14 bases lying between them. Germline CDR1 GTSNPN, CDR2 SVGIG (reference sequence). The CDR3 totals 13 residues.

This sequence joins TRBV6-5 and TRBJ2-5, with 8 bases identical to TRBD2. CDR1 and CDR2 from the germline V gene are MNHEY and SVGAGI. This CDR3 contains 13 residues. Trimming cost V 8 bases and J 9 bases; bases outside gene matches: 11. This CDR3 reads CASEVAGRGSQYF. The CDR3 region has the DNA TGTGCCAGCGAGGTAGCGGGACGGGGGTCCCAGTACTTC.

V gene TRBV5-8 combines with J gene TRBJ1-2, with 7 bases lining up with TRBD1. From germline, CDR1 is SGHTS and CDR2 YDEGEE. The CDR3 runs 13 residues. Unmatched junction bases numbered 11, after V lost 10 bases and J lost 5 bases. The CDR3 protein is CAQLRDSFYGYTF. As DNA, the CDR3 is TGTGCCCAACTACGGGACAGCTTTTATGGCTACACCTTC.

Here the CDR3 reads CASSLGQGELDGYTF. The DNA of the CDR3 is TGTGCCAGCAGCCTGGGACAGGGGGAACTAGACGGCTACACCTTC. V is TRBV28 and J is TRBJ1-2; 11 nucleotides line up with TRBD1. The germline CDR1 and CDR2 sequences are MDHEN and SYDVKM. The J segment lost 8 bases and the V segment lost 6 bases, leaving 11 bases of the junction unmatched. The CDR3 is made up of 15 amino acids.

The V gene is TRBV5-1, the J gene TRBJ1-4, with a possible D match to TRBD1 (6 bases). CDR3 length: 13 amino acids. Germline loops: CDR1 SGHRS, CDR2 YFSETQ. The V and J ends lost 4 bases and 11 bases respectively, with 15 bases between them. The CDR3 DNA reads TGCGCCAGCAGCGGGACCGGGACAACGAAACTGTTTTTT. Translated, it gives CASSGTGTTKLFF.

The chain uses TRBV5-1 and TRBJ2-5, with 8 bases that match TRBD1. The CDR3 spans 13 residues. Germline-derived CDR1 and CDR2 are SGHRS and YFSETQ. J lost 10 bases, V lost 0 bases, and 5 bases had no gene match. CDR3 region: CASSLGTGSDQYF. The CDR3 nucleotides read TGCGCCAGCAGCTTGGGGACAGGGTCGGACCAGTACTTC.

This clone was found a few times. The chain recombines TRBV2 with TRBJ2-7, with a weak D call TRBD2 (6 bases). The CDR3 sequence is 14 residues long. The V end was cut by 7 bases, the J end by 0 bases, with 13 bases between. CDR1 SNHLY and CDR2 FYNNEI come from the germline V gene. As DNA, the CDR3 is TGTGCCAGCAATACCGCCGGGGGCTCCTACGAGCAGTACTTC. As protein: CASNTAGGSYEQYF.

J is TRBJ2-3 and V is TRBV30, with 10 positions matching TRBD2. The ends lost 0 bases at V and 4 bases at J; junction bases unmatched: 7. This CDR3 has 16 residues. Per the germline V gene, CDR1 is GTSNPN and CDR2 is SVGIG (reference sequence). CDR3 sequence: CAWSVLLAGRSDTQYF. As DNA, the CDR3 is TGTGCCTGGAGTGTACTACTAGCGGGAAGGTCAGATACGCAGTATTTT.